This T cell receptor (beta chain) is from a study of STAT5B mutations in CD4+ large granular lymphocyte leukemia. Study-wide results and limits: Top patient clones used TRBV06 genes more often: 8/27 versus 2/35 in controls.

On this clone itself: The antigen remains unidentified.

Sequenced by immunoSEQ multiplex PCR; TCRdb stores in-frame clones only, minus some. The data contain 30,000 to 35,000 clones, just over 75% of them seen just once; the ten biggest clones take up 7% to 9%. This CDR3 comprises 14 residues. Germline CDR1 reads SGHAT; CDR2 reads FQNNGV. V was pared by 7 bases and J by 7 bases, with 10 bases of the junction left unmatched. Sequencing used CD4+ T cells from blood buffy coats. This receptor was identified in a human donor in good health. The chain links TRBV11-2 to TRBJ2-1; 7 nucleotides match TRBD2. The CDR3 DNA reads TGTGCCAGCATCTTGGGGGGGTCGGTAAATGAGCAGTTCTTC. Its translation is CASILGGSVNEQFF.